This T cell receptor (beta chain) was identified in a study of T-cell memory formation after mild COVID-19. Study observations and caveats: CD4+ contracting clones lay mainly in CM and EM, CD8+ ones in EMRA. Second-wave clones reaching peak frequency on day 37 lacked confirmed SARS-CoV-2 specificity.

Trimming removed 0 bases at V and 5 bases at J, with 17 bases between. The CDR3 sequence is 17 residues long. Germline CDR1 reads SGHDN; CDR2 reads FVKESK. MiXCR, run by TCRdb on the 5' RACE reads, gives a single entry per CDR3 protein. Among a few hundred thousand distinct CDR3 sequences listed, roughly 22% were seen once. The table lists this clonotype with many counts. Its antigen remains unidentified. Sequencing was done on a sample of PBMCs or a T cell subset sorted from them (not recorded which). The sequence derives from an adult woman who had mild COVID-19 (a few samples of this study predate the infection). Cell type and time point are not known. V usage is TRBV14 and J usage is TRBJ1-3, with TRBD1 as a possible D gene (6 bases). CDR3 sequence (DNA): TGTGCCAGCAGCCAAGATATCTACGGGGGCAGAAGAAACACCATATATTTT. Its protein product is CASSQDIYGGRRNTIYF.